These 7 T cell receptor beta chains originate from one sample sequenced in a study of blood T cell repertoires in COVID-19. Assay: immunoSEQ multiplex PCR; the TCRdb copy retains only in-frame clones and omits some. The sample includes a few hundred thousand clones, around 84% of them seen just once. Source material: PBMCs or T cells enriched from blood (not recorded which). The receptors were gathered from a man in his thirties or forties with acute COVID-19.

This clone was recorded a few times. The rearrangement links TRBV10-3 to TRBJ2-7; D unclear. Per germline, CDR1 ENHRY and CDR2 SYGVKD. V gave up 0 bases and J gave up 5 bases, with 20 bases separating them. This CDR3 has 17 amino acids. The CDR3 nucleotides are TGTGCCATCAGTGAGTCGATGGGTGCGGCCGGTTGGAACGAGCAGTACTTC. Amino acid sequence: CAISESMGAAGWNEQYF.

This chain connects TRBV11-2 to TRBJ1-1; a weak D match, TRBD1 (6 bases). V gave up 2 bases and J gave up 9 bases, with 16 bases separating them. The germline V gene encodes CDR1 SGHAT and CDR2 FQNNGV. The length of the CDR3 is 14 residues. CDR3 amino acids: CASSLRVGQTQAFF. The CDR3 DNA is TGTGCCAGCAGCTTACGTGTAGGACAGACCCAAGCTTTCTTT.

V and J are TRBV27 and TRBJ1-5, with D possibly matching TRBD1 (5 bases). Germline V lookup: CDR1 MNHEY, CDR2 SMNVEV (reference sequence). V was shortened by 9 bases and J by 2 bases, with 17 bases between the two germline ends. The CDR3 consists of 15 residues. CDR3 loop: CASGGRAARNQPQHF. The CDR3 DNA follows: TGTGCCAGTGGGGGGAGGGCGGCTCGCAATCAGCCCCAGCATTTT.

This clone came up a few times. The chain carries TRBV5-4 and TRBJ1-1, with 10 bases fitting TRBD1. J gave up 4 bases and V 0 bases, and 3 bases lay outside the gene matches. CDR1 is SGHNT, CDR2 YYREEE, per germline (reference sequence). The CDR3 is made up of 15 amino acids. The CDR3 nucleotides read TGTGCCAGCAGCTTGGTAGACAGGGGGCTCACTGAAGCTTTCTTT. It specifies CASSLVDRGLTEAFF. The full variable domain, with the rest looked up from reference TRBV5-4 and TRBJ1-1, is ETGVTQSPTHLIKTRGQQVTLRCSSQSGHNTVSWYQQALGQGPQFIFQYYREEENGRGNFPPRFSGLQFPNYSSELNVNALELDDSALYLCASSLVDRGLTEAFFGQGTRLTVV.

This chain joins TRBV4-1 and TRBJ1-1; perhaps TRBD1 as D (6 bases). Germline V lookup: CDR1 MGHRA, CDR2 YSYEKL. The CDR3 has 16 residues. The V and J ends lost 0 bases and 2 bases respectively, with 13 bases between them. The CDR3 reads CASSQDRQGLNTEAFF. CDR3 coding DNA: TGCGCCAGCAGCCAAGATCGTCAGGGGCTAAACACTGAAGCTTTCTTT.

V is TRBV14 and J is TRBJ2-1, with 8 bases fitting TRBD2. Germline V gives CDR1 SGHDN, CDR2 FVKESK. The CDR3 length is 16 residues. V lost 3 bases to trimming and J lost 9 bases; unmatched junction nucleotides: 13. The CDR3 sequence: CASSHPGGTRIGEQFF. CDR3 nucleotide sequence: TGTGCCAGCAGCCACCCTGGGGGGACTAGGATAGGTGAGCAGTTCTTC.

This clone was picked up a small number of times. The rearrangement links TRBV27 to TRBJ1-6; 7 bases map to TRBD1. The germline V gene has CDR1 MNHEY and CDR2 SMNVEV (reference sequence). The trim removed 5 bases at V and 1 base at J, leaving 2 bases unmatched. CDR3 length equals 15 residues. The CDR3 is CASSTGVSYNSPLHF. For the CDR3, the DNA is TGTGCCAGCAGTACAGGGGTTTCCTATAATTCACCCCTCCACTTT.